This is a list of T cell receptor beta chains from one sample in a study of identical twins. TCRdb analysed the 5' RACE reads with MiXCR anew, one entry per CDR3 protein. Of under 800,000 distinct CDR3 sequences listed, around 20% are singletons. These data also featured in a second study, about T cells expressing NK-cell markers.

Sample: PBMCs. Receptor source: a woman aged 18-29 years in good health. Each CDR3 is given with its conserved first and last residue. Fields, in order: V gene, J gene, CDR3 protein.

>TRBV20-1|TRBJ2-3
CSAHGQATSGRAITDTQYF
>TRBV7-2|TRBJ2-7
CASSLAVIHEQYF
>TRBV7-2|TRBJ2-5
CASSLVEWTKKETQYF
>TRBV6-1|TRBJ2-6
CASMGGQRFMAGANVLTF
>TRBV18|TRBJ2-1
CASSPGTNSYNEQFF
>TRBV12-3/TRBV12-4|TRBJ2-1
CASSPPGIDEQFF
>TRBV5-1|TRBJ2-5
CASSPRTGGETQYF
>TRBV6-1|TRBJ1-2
CASLGGDRVYGYTF
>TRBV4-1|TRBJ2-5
CASSQRGATDGETQYF
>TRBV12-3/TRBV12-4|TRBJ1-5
CASGQLDYQPQHF
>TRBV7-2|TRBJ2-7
CASSQQRGSDQYF
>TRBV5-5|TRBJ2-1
CASSSWGVGRANEQFF
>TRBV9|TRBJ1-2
CASSGGSIAGGYTF
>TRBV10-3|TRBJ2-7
CAISEAGTGGEQYF
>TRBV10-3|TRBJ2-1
CAIRGGTSGYNEQFF
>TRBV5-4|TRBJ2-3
CASSFEVWSGGGDFTDTQYF
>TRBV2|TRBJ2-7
CASSGLEQYF
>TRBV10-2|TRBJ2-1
CASNDAGVWYNEQFF
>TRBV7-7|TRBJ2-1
CASSSGLATTYNEQFF
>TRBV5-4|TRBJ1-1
CASSPRGEGPNTEAFF
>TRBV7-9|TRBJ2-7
CASSDGQGMNEQYF
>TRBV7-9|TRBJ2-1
CASSLDRDYHNEQFF
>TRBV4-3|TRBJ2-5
CASSQGLGANQETQYF
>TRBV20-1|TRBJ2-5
CSARVVIKQETQYF
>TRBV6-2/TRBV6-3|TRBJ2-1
CASSTPGGSSYNEQFF
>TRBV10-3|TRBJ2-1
CAIGIRNEQFF
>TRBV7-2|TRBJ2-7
CASSSQAGRAYEQYF
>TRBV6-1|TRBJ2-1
CASKSLSGRGGEQFF
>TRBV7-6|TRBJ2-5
CASSLAVIGGVAGTKETQYF
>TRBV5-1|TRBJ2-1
CASSLNPLAGVSEQFF
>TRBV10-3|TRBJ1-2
CAISARTYGYTF
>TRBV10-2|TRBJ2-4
CASSESGRTKNIQYF
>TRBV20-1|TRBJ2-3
CSAPNSVWGRADTQYF
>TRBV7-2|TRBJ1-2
CASSLVGQINYGYTF
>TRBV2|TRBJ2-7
CASSEARLASYEQYF
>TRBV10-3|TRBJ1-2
CAISAGETTYGYTF
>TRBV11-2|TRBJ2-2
CASSLNGAITGELFF
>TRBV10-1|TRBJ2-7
CASSPRLAGTYEQYF
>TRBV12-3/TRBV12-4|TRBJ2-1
CASSLPSGRGINEQFF
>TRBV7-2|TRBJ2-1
CASSFTWGDEQFF
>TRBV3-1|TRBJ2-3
CASSQDVGANTQYF
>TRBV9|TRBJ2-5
CASSVGAGPEETQYF
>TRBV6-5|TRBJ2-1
CASSYDINGQTIF
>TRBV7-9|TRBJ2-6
CASSPRDRDSGANVLTF
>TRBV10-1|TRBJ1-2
CASSEIRKTGRYGYTF
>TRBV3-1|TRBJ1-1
CASIQDLKYTEAFF
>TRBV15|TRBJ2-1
CATSRDHEQFF
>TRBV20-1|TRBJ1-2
CSGGAGYTF
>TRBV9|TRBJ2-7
CASSAHSGSAYEQYF
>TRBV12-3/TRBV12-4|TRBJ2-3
CASSGGRNTQYF
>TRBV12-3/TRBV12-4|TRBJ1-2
CASSTAGVLYGYTF
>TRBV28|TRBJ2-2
CASSFGDRGGELFF
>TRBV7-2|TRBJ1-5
CASSLVSDQPQHF
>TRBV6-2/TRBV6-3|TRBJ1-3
CAGLTSGNTIYF
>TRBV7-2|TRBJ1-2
CASTLGTGGIYGYTF
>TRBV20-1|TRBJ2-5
CSASPSVAGGETQYF
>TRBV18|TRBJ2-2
CASSDPGGANTGELFF
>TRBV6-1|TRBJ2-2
CASSRGLAGTGELFF
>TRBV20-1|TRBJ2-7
CSARGTGPEQYF